The clone carrying this TCR beta chain occurred once. Antigen unknown. Germline V gives CDR1 LNHNV, CDR2 YYDKDF (reference sequence). This CDR3 has 18 amino acids. V was pared by 5 bases and J by 4 bases, with 27 bases between. These data come from a study of radiotherapy plus CTLA-4 blockade in lung cancer. General study findings and limits: Blood saw expansion of tumor-derived TCR clones after radiotherapy plus ipilimumab.

Sequencing used immunoSEQ multiplex PCR; TCRdb keeps in-frame clones, though not all of them. The sample includes 86,000 or so clones, about 78% seen only once; the top ten take 4%. Chemo-refractory metastatic non-small-cell lung cancer patients underwent focal radiation alongside CTLA-4 blockade with ipilimumab. The V call is TRBV15, the J call TRBJ2-7; weak D call: TRBD2 (6 bases). The material was peripheral blood, obtained from a patient treated with radiotherapy plus ipilimumab. The origin of this receptor is a human donor with non-small cell lung cancer who had a partial response to radiotherapy plus ipilimumab. Some clones in this sample may be carry-over from other donors' samples. The CDR3 loop reads CATSGMGVRDPSVYEQYF. Here the CDR3 DNA reads TGTGCCACCAGCGGGATGGGGGTGCGGGATCCCAGTGTGTACGAGCAGTACTTC.